This TCR beta chain was obtained from a study of shared clonotypes between healthy human individuals. The V gene's germline CDR1 is MNHEY and CDR2 SMNVEV (reference sequence). The V segment lost 5 bases and the J segment 2 bases; nucleotides outside the gene matches: 12. The CDR3 covers 17 residues. Overall study results and limits: How much donors shared clonotypes was expected to be affected by sequencing depth. Naive subsets generally exceeded memory subsets in estimated richness.

This clone has a single count. Its antigen is still unknown. Generated by immunoSEQ multiplex PCR, the TCRdb table keeps only in-frame clones and is missing some. Here the sample spans 190,000 or so clones, 85% to 95% being singletons. This sequence was found in a woman aged 30 to 39 in good health. The V call is TRBV27, the J call TRBJ1-1; 9 bases are shared with TRBD1. The sequenced sample consisted of naive CD4+ T cells sorted from blood. As for subset: CD45RA+ positively selected. In DNA, the CDR3 is TGTGCCAGCAGTCCGTCCCGGGACAGGGCTTATAACACTGAAGCTTTCTTT. It is translated as CASSPSRDRAYNTEAFF.